The 21 T cell receptor beta chains reported below all come from one sample, sequenced in a study of CD8+CD57+ T cells in acquired aplastic anemia. Template material for TCR beta VDJ and CDR3 profiling consisted of genomic DNA. In TCRdb, the reads were re-called with MiXCR into one record per CDR3 protein. The profile shows about 58,000 distinct CDR3 sequences, approximately 50% of them singletons. All sequencing subjects had displayed CD8+CD57+ cell expansion on flow cytometry. Sequencing used sorted CD4+, CD8+, or CD8+CD57+ T cells (not recorded which) from PBMCs. These receptors were collected from a human donor with aplastic anemia.

This clonotype occurred a few times. This chain uses TRBV10-3 with TRBJ2-1, with 9 nucleotides matching TRBD1. Trimming cost V 5 bases and J 7 bases; bases outside gene matches: 3. This CDR3 spans 13 amino acids. The germline gives CDR1 ENHRY, CDR2 SYGVKD. CDR3 in DNA: TGTGCCATCAGTTACGGGACAGGGAATGAGCAGTTCTTC. This translates into CAISYGTGNEQFF.

The chain is built from TRBV15 and TRBJ2-1, with TRBD2 matching over 9 bases. Unmatched junction bases numbered 3, after V lost 1 base and J lost 5 bases. Germline V CDR1 and CDR2: LNHNV, YYDKDF (reference sequence). The CDR3 length is 15 residues. The CDR3 region is CATSRGGGDNNEQFF. CDR3 nucleotides: TGTGCCACCAGCAGAGGCGGGGGGGACAACAATGAGCAGTTCTTC.

V gene TRBV5-4 combines with J gene TRBJ1-1, with a possible D match to TRBD1 (5 bases). The ends were cut back, 5 bases at V and 1 base at J, with 12 bases in the middle. The V gene's germline CDR1 is SGHNT and CDR2 YYREEE (reference sequence). This CDR3 is built from 14 residues. The DNA for the CDR3 is TGTGCCAGCAGACCCCATGGGGGGAACACTGAAGCTTTCTTT. Translating it yields CASRPHGGNTEAFF.

This clonotype was seen repeatedly, ten times or more. The V gene is TRBV5-1, the J gene TRBJ1-5; D remains ambiguous. V gave up 0 bases and J gave up 1 base, with 8 bases separating them. The germline CDR1 and CDR2 sequences are SGHRS and YFSETQ. There are 15 residues in the CDR3. CDR3 loop: CASSLGGQSNQPQHF. CDR3 nucleotides: TGCGCCAGCAGCTTGGGAGGGCAAAGCAATCAGCCCCAGCATTTT. Combining the CDR3 with reference TRBV5-1 and TRBJ1-5 gives the whole variable domain KAGVTQTPRYLIKTRGQQVTLSCSPISGHRSVSWYQQTPGQGLQFLFEYFSETQRNKGNFPGRFSGRQFSNSRSEMNVSTLELGDSALYLCASSLGGQSNQPQHFGDGTRLSIL.

This clonotype has more than one count but fewer than ten. Since a much larger clone is just one base distant, this may be a read error. V usage is TRBV28 and J usage is TRBJ2-7; D is ambiguous. This CDR3 comprises 13 residues. Germline CDR1 and CDR2: MDHEN and SYDVKM. The V gene lost 2 bases and the J gene lost 9 bases, with 14 bases spanning the gap. The CDR3 bases are TGTGCCAGCAGTTTAGTTCCCGTGCACGGGCAGTACTTC. This gives the protein CASSLVPVHGQYF.

This chain uses TRBV19 with TRBJ1-2, with a possible D match to TRBD1 (5 bases). This CDR3 has 14 amino acids. V lost 4 bases to trimming and J lost 8 bases, with 17 bases between them. Per germline, CDR1 LNHDA and CDR2 SQIVND (reference sequence). CDR3 bases: TGTGCCAGTAGTACACCGGGGCAGGGAGAAGGCTACACCTTC. Its protein is CASSTPGQGEGYTF.

The gene calls are TRBV2 and TRBJ1-2; TRBD1 aligns across 8 bases. Trimming removed 4 bases from V and 3 bases from J; junction bases left unmatched: 4. CDR1 and CDR2 (germline): SNHLY, FYNNEI. CDR3 length: 14 amino acids. The CDR3 nucleotides are TGTGCCAGCAGTGTCCACAGGGGGGACTATGGCTACACCTTC. Amino acid sequence: CASSVHRGDYGYTF.

This clonotype was seen repeatedly, ten times or more. The chain uses TRBV6-6 and TRBJ2-1; D uncertain. V was clipped by 9 bases and J by 8 bases, with 8 bases between them. Looked up from germline, CDR1 is MNHNY and CDR2 is SVGAGI (reference sequence). The CDR3 is made up of 10 amino acids. CDR3 residues: CASEEDEQFF. CDR3 sequence (DNA): TGTGCCAGTGAAGAAGATGAGCAGTTCTTC.

The genes are TRBV10-3 and TRBJ2-5; 7 bases map to TRBD2. J was trimmed by 1 base and V by 9 bases; bases with no gene match: 17. Germline V gene data show CDR1 as ENHRY and CDR2 as SYGVKD. The CDR3 has 17 residues. CDR3 region: CAISDGGFVRRQETQYF. CDR3 nucleotides: TGTGCCATTTCCGACGGGGGGTTCGTACGACGCCAAGAGACCCAGTACTTC.

This clonotype was detected many times. This rearrangement joins TRBV7-9 to TRBJ2-2; 11 positions agree with TRBD2. V lost 5 bases to trimming and J lost 8 bases; unmatched junction nucleotides: 4. Germline CDR1 SEHNR, CDR2 FQNEAQ (reference sequence). This CDR3 has 14 amino acids. The DNA of the CDR3 is TGTGCCAGCAGCCCCGGGACTAGCGGAGGGGAGCTGTTTTTT. This codes for CASSPGTSGGELFF.

V and J are TRBV25-1 and TRBJ2-7, with 11 bases matching TRBD2. The CDR3 spans 16 residues. CDR1 MGHDK and CDR2 SYGVNS come from the germline V gene. After removal of 3 bases from V and 3 bases from J, the junction contained 7 bases not matched to a gene. CDR3 region: CASSDPTSGSLYEQYF. In DNA, the CDR3 is TGTGCCAGCAGTGATCCCACTAGCGGGAGTCTCTACGAGCAGTACTTC.

This sequence joins TRBV20-1 and TRBJ1-5; D not resolved. This CDR3 contains 14 residues. Trimming took off 5 bases at V and 0 bases at J, with 11 bases between the two ends. Germline-derived CDR1 and CDR2 are DFQATT and SNEGSKA (reference sequence). The CDR3 spells CSAGAGPSNQPQHF. Here the CDR3 DNA reads TGCAGTGCTGGAGCCGGGCCTAGCAATCAGCCCCAGCATTTT.

The V call is TRBV9, the J call TRBJ2-1, with 9 positions matching TRBD2. J was trimmed by 4 bases and V by 0 bases; bases with no gene match: 5. Germline CDR1 and CDR2: SGDLS and YYNGEE. The CDR3 extends over 16 amino acids. The CDR3 coding sequence is TGTGCCAGCAGCGTAGGTAGCGGGGGTATGTACAATGAGCAGTTCTTC. This gives the protein CASSVGSGGMYNEQFF.

A word on this clonotype: At one boundary the junction diverges from the germline segment, which might be a read error. This chain connects TRBV2 to TRBJ1-5; D gene unclear. The CDR3 totals 12 residues. Germline V CDR1 and CDR2: SNHLY, FYNNEI. DNA of the CDR3: TGCGCCAGCAGTGGGGTGACTCAGCCCCAGCATTTT. It yields the protein CASSGVTQPQHF.

The gene calls are TRBV7-6 and TRBJ2-3; D gene ambiguous. V dropped 1 base and J dropped 2 bases, with 7 bases sitting between them. The CDR3 length is 14 residues. Germline CDR1 reads SGHVS; CDR2 reads FNYEAQ. CDR3 loop: CASSLGDFTDTQYF. CDR3 sequence (DNA): TGTGCCAGCAGCTTAGGCGATTTCACAGATACGCAGTATTTT.

This clonotype has a count of ten or more. This chain links TRBV5-4 with TRBJ1-2, with 7 bases identical to TRBD1. This CDR3 contains 14 residues. Germline trimming cut 0 bases from V and 4 bases from J; bases unmatched to any gene: 3. Germline CDR1 SGHNT, CDR2 YYREEE (reference sequence). CDR3 protein: CASSLEGAGYGYTF. Written as DNA, the CDR3 is TGTGCCAGCAGCTTGGAGGGGGCAGGCTATGGCTACACCTTC.

This chain uses TRBV19 with TRBJ2-3, with 8 bases aligning to TRBD2. Per the germline V gene, CDR1 is LNHDA and CDR2 is SQIVND (reference sequence). CDR3 size: 13 residues. V lost 3 bases, J lost 8 bases, and 4 bases stayed unmatched. In nucleotides, the CDR3 is TGTGCCAGTAGTATTGCGGGAGGAAGTACGCAGTATTTT. It is translated as CASSIAGGSTQYF.

The V and J genes are TRBV7-8 and TRBJ1-1, with 8 bases aligning to TRBD1. Germline V gene lookup returns CDR1 SGHVS and CDR2 FQNEAQ. Unmatched junction bases numbered 5, after V lost 1 base and J lost 4 bases. This CDR3 has 15 amino acids. CDR3 nucleotide sequence: TGTGCCAGCAGCTTAGGTCCCACAGGGGGCACTGAAGCTTTCTTT. Translated: CASSLGPTGGTEAFF.

This rearrangement joins TRBV6-1 to TRBJ1-2; unclear D gene. This CDR3 has 13 amino acids. Germline loops: CDR1 MNHNS, CDR2 SASEGT. The V gene lost 5 bases and the J gene lost 4 bases, with 11 bases spanning the gap. The CDR3 protein is CASSPDTSYGYTF. The DNA for the CDR3 is TGTGCCAGCAGTCCCGACACCTCCTATGGCTACACCTTC.

V usage is TRBV4-3 and J usage is TRBJ2-7, with D unresolved. The CDR3 sequence is 14 residues long. Germline V gives CDR1 LGHNA, CDR2 YSLEER. V gave up 0 bases and J gave up 3 bases, with 9 bases separating them. CDR3 protein: CASSQDRRIYEQYF. In DNA, the CDR3 is TGCGCCAGCAGCCAAGATCGCCGGATCTACGAGCAGTACTTC.

The genes are TRBV27 and TRBJ1-5; D not certain. There are 14 residues in the CDR3. Germline V CDR1 and CDR2: MNHEY, SMNVEV (reference sequence). Deletions cut 5 bases from V and 2 bases from J, with 10 bases between. The CDR3 coding sequence is TGTGCCAGCAGTCCTGGTGGAGGCAATCAGCCCCAGCATTTT. It codes for CASSPGGGNQPQHF.